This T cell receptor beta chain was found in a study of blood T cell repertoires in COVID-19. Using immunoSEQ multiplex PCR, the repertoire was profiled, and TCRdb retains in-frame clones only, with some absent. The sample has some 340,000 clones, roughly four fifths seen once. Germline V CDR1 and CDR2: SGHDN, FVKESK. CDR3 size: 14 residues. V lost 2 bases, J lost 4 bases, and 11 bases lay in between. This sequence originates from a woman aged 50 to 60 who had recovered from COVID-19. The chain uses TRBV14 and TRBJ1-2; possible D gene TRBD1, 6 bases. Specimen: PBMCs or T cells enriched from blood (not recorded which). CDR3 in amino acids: CASSQMTGLYGYTF. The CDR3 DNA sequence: TGTGCCAGCAGCCAAATGACAGGCCTCTATGGCTACACCTTC.